The 17 T cell receptor beta chains reported below all come from one sample, sequenced in a study of cytomegalovirus exposure and HLA in healthy donors. TCRdb keeps only in-frame clones here, not all; method: immunoSEQ multiplex PCR. The profile shows over 45,000 clones, approximately 92% of them singletons. Sequenced: PBMCs. These receptors all stem from a man younger than 35 in good health and CMV-seronegative.

The chain carries TRBV4-1 and TRBJ1-1; a weak D match, TRBD1 (6 bases). Trimming took 1 base from V and 8 from J, leaving 11 bases between them. In germline, CDR1 is MGHRA, CDR2 YSYEKL. This CDR3 is built from 13 residues. As DNA, the CDR3 is TGCGCCAGCAGCCAAGCAGGGGTAAGGGAAGCTTTCTTT. Translation: CASSQAGVREAFF.

The chain joins TRBV27 to TRBJ2-3; D unresolved. The ends were cut back, 6 bases at V and 0 bases at J, with 7 bases in the middle. Germline CDR1 and CDR2: MNHEY and SMNVEV (reference sequence). The CDR3 extends over 13 amino acids. CDR3 amino acids: CASRGSSTDTQYF. The CDR3 nucleotides read TGTGCCAGCAGGGGCAGTAGCACAGATACGCAGTATTTT.

The chain uses TRBV28 and TRBJ2-4; tentative D call: TRBD1 (6 bases). Germline CDR1 MDHEN, CDR2 SYDVKM. V dropped 6 bases and J dropped 9 bases, with 18 bases sitting between them. The CDR3 consists of 14 residues. The CDR3 loop is CASSPAKGVVIQYF. The CDR3 DNA sequence: TGTGCCAGCAGCCCCGCGAAGGGGGTCGTCATTCAGTACTTC.

The chain joins TRBV6-4 to TRBJ2-3; TRBD2 aligns across 8 bases. With 6 bases clipped from V and 3 bases from J, the junction kept 8 bases outside the gene matches. This CDR3 has 15 residues. Germline V gene sequence: CDR1 MRHNA, CDR2 SNTAGT. This CDR3 reads CASSPVIAGTDTQYF. For the CDR3, the DNA is TGTGCCAGCAGCCCCGTGATAGCGGGGACAGATACGCAGTATTTT.

The gene calls are TRBV28 and TRBJ1-2, with 9 bases identical to TRBD1. Germline-derived CDR1 and CDR2 are MDHEN and SYDVKM. This CDR3 comprises 15 residues. V dropped 5 bases and J dropped 4; count of bases not matched to a gene: 8. CDR3 coding DNA: TGTGCCAGCAGTGCCTACAGGGGGCTGGTCTATGGCTACACCTTC. Its translation is CASSAYRGLVYGYTF.

V is TRBV15 and J is TRBJ2-5; TRBD1 matches at 8 bases. Trimming at V came to 3 bases and at J to 5 bases, leaving 14 bases not matched to a gene. Germline CDR1 is LNHNV and CDR2 is YYDKDF (reference sequence). The CDR3 runs 17 residues. Here the CDR3 reads CATSSIVVDRESETQYF. The CDR3 DNA follows: TGTGCCACCAGCAGTATAGTCGTGGACAGGGAGTCCGAGACCCAGTACTTC.

The chain joins TRBV7-9 to TRBJ2-5; 9 bases are a match to TRBD2. This CDR3 has 15 amino acids. V shed 3 bases and J 5 bases; nucleotides not matched to a gene: 7. CDR1 and CDR2 from the germline V gene are SEHNR and FQNEAQ (reference sequence). The chain's CDR3 is CASSFLAGDPETQYF. CDR3 bases: TGTGCCAGCAGCTTCTTAGCGGGAGACCCTGAGACCCAGTACTTC.

This chain links TRBV28 with TRBJ1-3; D call uncertain. The germline gives CDR1 MDHEN, CDR2 SYDVKM. Deletions cut 9 bases from V and 3 bases from J, with 12 bases between. The CDR3 is made up of 13 amino acids. The CDR3 region is CASILSGGNTIYF. DNA of the CDR3: TGTGCCAGTATCCTCTCAGGTGGAAACACCATATATTTT.

The V gene is TRBV10-2, the J gene TRBJ2-3, with D tentatively TRBD2 (6 bases). The CDR3 covers 16 residues. V lost 0 bases, J lost 0 bases, and 10 bases lay in between. The V gene's germline CDR1 is WSHSY and CDR2 SAAADI. CDR3 DNA: TGCGCCAGCAGTGAGTCCGGCGGGATAAGCACAGATACGCAGTATTTT. Its translation: CASSESGGISTDTQYF.

The chain employs TRBV4-1 and TRBJ2-2; 11 bases line up with TRBD1. Germline V gene lookup returns CDR1 MGHRA and CDR2 YSYEKL. V lost 0 bases to trimming and J lost 5 bases; unmatched junction nucleotides: 5. The CDR3 is 17 amino acids. CDR3 coding DNA: TGCGCCAGCAGCCAAGACGGACAGGGGGCGCGTACCGGGGAGCTGTTTTTT. Residues: CASSQDGQGARTGELFF.

The chain carries TRBV19 and TRBJ2-3, with a weak D call TRBD2 (5 bases). The germline V gene encodes CDR1 LNHDA and CDR2 SQIVND (reference sequence). CDR3 size: 13 residues. V was shortened by 1 base and J by 3 bases, with 5 bases between the two germline ends. CDR3 sequence (DNA): TGTGCCAGTAGTATAGGAGGGACAGATACGCAGTATTTT. This gives the protein CASSIGGTDTQYF.

This clone was counted once. The chain couples TRBV6-4 to TRBJ2-7, with a possible D match to TRBD1 (6 bases). Germline V CDR1 and CDR2: MRHNA, SNTAGT. The V end lost 4 bases, the J end lost 0 bases, and 19 bases lay between the germline ends. This CDR3 is 17 amino acids long. CDR3 sequence: CASSGTGWGRFSYEQYF. The CDR3 DNA sequence: TGTGCCAGCAGTGGAACGGGGTGGGGGCGCTTCTCCTACGAGCAGTACTTC.

The chain has TRBV7-2 and TRBJ2-1, with TRBD2 identical over 9 bases. V lost 4 bases, J lost 2 bases, and 9 bases stayed unmatched. Germline loops: CDR1 SGHTA, CDR2 FQGNSA. CDR3 length: 17 residues. Written as DNA, the CDR3 is TGTGCCAGCAGCTCACCTAATGCGGGAGGGCCCTACAATGAGCAGTTCTTC. Its protein is CASSSPNAGGPYNEQFF. The whole variable domain, filled in from reference TRBV7-2 and TRBJ2-1, reads GAGVSQSPSNKVTEKGKDVELRCDPISGHTALYWYRQSLGQGLEFLIYFQGNSAPDKSGLPSDRFSAERTGGSVSTLTIQRTQQEDSAVYLCASSSPNAGGPYNEQFFGPGTRLTVL.

The V call is TRBV4-1, the J call TRBJ1-5; TRBD1 might be the D (5 bases). CDR3 size: 16 residues. V lost 1 base and J lost 7, with 17 bases in between. Germline V CDR1 and CDR2: MGHRA, YSYEKL. The DNA for the CDR3 is TGCGCCAGCAGCCAAGTGACGGGGGTGTTCGGCCAGCCCCAGCATTTT. This translates into CASSQVTGVFGQPQHF.

The chain employs TRBV28 and TRBJ2-3; 12 positions agree with TRBD2. This CDR3 has 15 residues. The germline gives CDR1 MDHEN, CDR2 SYDVKM. V shed 5 bases and J 3 bases; nucleotides not matched to a gene: 3. The chain's CDR3 is CASSPSGRGTDTQYF. The CDR3 DNA follows: TGTGCCAGCAGTCCTAGCGGGAGGGGTACAGATACGCAGTATTTT.

The chain links TRBV15 to TRBJ2-1; TRBD2 matches at 11 bases. V was pared by 5 bases and J by 6 bases, with 3 bases of the junction left unmatched. CDR1 and CDR2 from the germline V gene are LNHNV and YYDKDF (reference sequence). The CDR3 is 14 amino acids. The CDR3 sequence: CATSETSGTNEQFF. The CDR3 nucleotides are TGTGCCACCAGCGAGACTAGCGGGACCAATGAGCAGTTCTTC. Together with reference TRBV15 and TRBJ2-1, the CDR3 gives the full variable domain: DAMVIQNPRYQVTQFGKPVTLSCSQTLNHNVMYWYQQKSSQAPKLLFHYYDKDFNNEADTPDNFQSRRPNTSFCFLDIRSPGLGDTAMYLCATSETSGTNEQFFGPGTRLTVL.

The chain links TRBV27 to TRBJ2-2; a possible D gene is TRBD2 (5 bases). V gave up 6 bases and J gave up 8 bases, with 16 bases separating them. CDR1 is MNHEY, CDR2 SMNVEV, per germline (reference sequence). The CDR3 spans 14 residues. DNA of the CDR3: TGTGCCAGCAGCCCAAAACGGGGATGGGGGGAGCTGTTTTTT. Its protein is CASSPKRGWGELFF.